Presented here are 14 T cell receptor beta chains from one specimen sequenced in a study of shared clonotypes between healthy human individuals. Profiled with immunoSEQ multiplex PCR; TCRdb holds only in-frame clones, not every one. The sample carries a few million clones, more than 90% recorded once. Sample: naive CD4+ T cells sorted from blood. Subset noted: CD45RA+ positively selected. The receptors were sampled from a young man in good health.

This chain joins TRBV27 and TRBJ1-6; possibly TRBD1 for D (6 bases). Germline CDR1 is MNHEY and CDR2 is SMNVEV (reference sequence). Trimming cost V 6 bases and J 6 bases, with 15 bases left between them. The CDR3 consists of 15 residues. The CDR3 loop is CASSAPRTANSPLHF. The CDR3 DNA reads as TGTGCCAGCAGCGCACCCCGGACAGCTAATTCACCCCTCCACTTT.

The chain employs TRBV6-5 and TRBJ1-4; D not resolved. V was trimmed by 0 bases and J by 7 bases, leaving 6 bases between them. The germline gives CDR1 MNHEY, CDR2 SVGAGI. The CDR3 has 13 residues. As DNA, the CDR3 is TGTGCCAGCAGTTACTCGAAACTTGAAAAACTGTTTTTT. Translating gives CASSYSKLEKLFF.

This chain links TRBV4-1 with TRBJ2-6; TRBD1 agrees at 11 bases. Germline values: CDR1 MGHRA, CDR2 YSYEKL. The CDR3 runs to 17 residues. Losses at the gene ends were 9 bases for V and 2 bases for J; bases not matched to a gene: 9. The chain's CDR3 is CARGRDRGIAGANVLTF. Written as DNA, the CDR3 is TGCGCCAGAGGAAGGGACAGGGGGATCGCTGGGGCCAACGTCCTGACTTTC.

Regarding this clone: The sample carries other DNA sequences with the same CDR3. V is TRBV18 and J is TRBJ1-5, with TRBD1 as a possible D gene (6 bases). Germline CDR1 KGHSH, CDR2 LQKENI. V lost 2 bases and J 7 bases, leaving 12 bases between the germline ends. The CDR3 covers 14 residues. The CDR3 region has the DNA TGTGCCAGCTCACCATCGGGGGGCGGGCAGCCCCAGCATTTT. Protein product: CASSPSGGGQPQHF.

The chain joins TRBV7-2 to TRBJ2-7, with 7 bases fitting TRBD2. CDR1 is SGHTA, CDR2 FQGNSA, per germline. The CDR3 is 17 residues long. Trimming at V came to 2 bases and at J to 3 bases, leaving 13 bases not matched to a gene. The CDR3: CASSLSAGQGGIYEQYF. The CDR3 coding sequence is TGTGCCAGCAGCTTAAGTGCGGGGCAGGGAGGGATCTACGAGCAGTACTTC.

The chain employs TRBV4-2 and TRBJ2-3; a possible D gene is TRBD2 (5 bases). The germline CDR1 and CDR2 sequences are LGHNA and YNFKEQ. Trimming left V 0 bases short and J 7 bases short, with 8 bases between. The CDR3 spans 13 residues. The CDR3 region has the DNA TGTGCCAGCAGCCAAGATAGGGAGAATACGCAGTATTTT. Translation gives CASSQDRENTQYF.

V gene TRBV5-4 combines with J gene TRBJ1-2; possibly TRBD1 for D (5 bases). Germline-derived CDR1 and CDR2 are SGHNT and YYREEE (reference sequence). This CDR3 has 13 residues. The germline V and J ends were trimmed by 4 bases and 2 bases, with 9 bases remaining between them. The CDR3 spells CASSMDTNYGYTF. The CDR3 bases are TGTGCCAGCAGCATGGACACGAACTATGGCTACACCTTC.

Comments on this clone: The sample has other DNA sequences that encode this CDR3 too. The chain links TRBV18 to TRBJ2-5, with D unclear. V lost 0 bases, J lost 5 bases, and 4 bases lay in between. There are 12 residues in the CDR3. In germline, CDR1 is KGHSH, CDR2 LQKENI. CDR3 residues: CASSPPGETQYF. In DNA form, the CDR3 reads TGTGCCAGCTCACCACCTGGGGAGACCCAGTACTTC. The full variable domain, its missing parts supplied by reference TRBV18 and TRBJ2-5, is NAGVMQNPRHLVRRRGQEARLRCSPMKGHSHVYWYRQLPEEGLKFMVYLQKENIIDESGMPKERFSAEFPKEGPSILRIQQVVRGDSAAYFCASSPPGETQYFGPGTRLLVL.

The genes are TRBV6-5 and TRBJ1-1; D gene uncertain. The germline V gene has CDR1 MNHEY and CDR2 SVGAGI. The CDR3 spans 14 residues. V lost 11 bases to trimming and J lost 2 bases, with 18 bases between them. The CDR3 region is CASSGGSRNTEAFF. The CDR3 DNA sequence: TGTGCCTCCTCGGGTGGCAGCCGAAACACTGAAGCTTTCTTT.

V is TRBV27 and J is TRBJ2-7, with D possibly being TRBD1 or TRBD2 (5 bases each). Trimming took 4 bases from V and 3 from J, leaving 13 bases between them. CDR3 size: 14 residues. Germline V lookup: CDR1 MNHEY, CDR2 SMNVEV (reference sequence). CDR3 loop: CASSSADTVYEQYF. The CDR3 DNA is TGTGCCAGCAGTTCAGCGGACACTGTCTACGAGCAGTACTTC.

The V gene is TRBV5-1, the J gene TRBJ2-2; a possible D gene is TRBD1 (6 bases). This CDR3 comprises 16 residues. Germline V CDR1 and CDR2: SGHRS, YFSETQ. The germline V and J ends were trimmed by 1 base and 1 base, with 11 bases remaining between them. Written as DNA, the CDR3 is TGCGCCAGCAGCTTGTTAAGGACAGAGAACACCGGGGAGCTGTTTTTT. It codes for CASSLLRTENTGELFF.

The V call is TRBV11-2, the J call TRBJ2-3, with 12 nucleotides matching TRBD2. This CDR3 has 15 residues. Germline V lookup: CDR1 SGHAT, CDR2 FQNNGV. V gave up 5 bases and J gave up 8 bases; unmatched junction bases: 8. CDR3 region: CASSPRLAGEGTQYF. The DNA of the CDR3 is TGTGCCAGCAGCCCGAGACTAGCGGGAGAGGGTACGCAGTATTTT.

The CDR3 here is CASSSGGTVNTEAFF. The CDR3 DNA reads TGTGCCAGCAGCTCGGGGGGGACAGTGAACACTGAAGCTTTCTTT. J is TRBJ1-1 and V is TRBV5-6; TRBD1 matches at 7 bases. Germline V gene sequence: CDR1 SGHDT, CDR2 YYEEEE. CDR3 length equals 15 residues. J gave up 0 bases and V 3 bases, and 5 bases lay outside the gene matches.

J is TRBJ1-5 and V is TRBV7-5. TRBV7-5 is classified as a pseudogene. The CDR3 covers 15 residues. The CDR3 DNA reads as TGTGCCAGAAGCTTACCGGTCGCAAGCAATCAGCCCCAGCATTTT. This encodes CARSLPVASNQPQHF.